The clone carrying this T cell receptor beta chain was counted many times. What it binds is unknown. Germline-derived CDR1 and CDR2 are MNHEY and SMNVEV (reference sequence). V lost 6 bases to trimming and J lost 2 bases, with 11 bases between them. This CDR3 is built from 13 residues. The data stem from a study of early T cells in non-severe SARS-CoV-2 infection. On the study more broadly: Unpaired chains resulted from sequencing bulk RNA of unsorted whole blood. Study conclusions and caveats: Comparison of clonotypes with VDJdb favored anti-spike CD8 responses while missing private and CD4 specificities.

Individual cDNA molecules received unique molecular identifiers. Each CDR3 protein is one row after TCRdb ran MiXCR on the 5' RACE reads. Among about 33,000 distinct CDR3 sequences listed, approximately 5.3% were seen once. The TCR originated in an adult who was a healthcare worker with PCR-confirmed SARS-CoV-2 infection or an uninfected control (not recorded which). Sequenced sample: whole blood. The chain combines TRBV27 with TRBJ2-7; D may be TRBD1 (6 bases). In DNA, the CDR3 is TGTGCCAGCAGCTTGCAGGGGACCTACGAGCAGTACTTC. The encoded protein is CASSLQGTYEQYF.